This T cell receptor (beta chain) was captured in a study of T-cell memory formation after mild COVID-19. TCR alpha and TCR beta cDNA libraries with sample barcodes and UMIs came from 5'RACE using constant-segment primers. A single record per CDR3 protein comes from TCRdb applying MiXCR to the 5' RACE reads. The data show under 300,000 distinct CDR3 sequences, roughly 17% seen once. This clonotype was observed many times. Its matching antigen is unknown. The study, taken as a whole, reports: Clones contracting over day 15 to 85 were CD4/CD8 balanced, with later expanders leaning CD4+. The pre-infection memory compartment contained some responding clones, suggesting cross-reactive memory joined.

CDR3 length: 21 amino acids. The V and J ends lost 2 bases and 2 bases respectively, with 29 bases between them. CDR1 is LGHNA, CDR2 YNFKEQ, per germline. This clonotype was obtained from a man between 18 and 29 years old who had mild COVID-19 (a few samples of this study predate the infection). Cell type and time point are not known. J is TRBJ2-3 and V is TRBV4-2; D perhaps matches TRBD2 (5 bases). The sample taken for sequencing was PBMCs or a T cell subset sorted from them (not recorded which). In DNA, the CDR3 is TGTGCCAGCAGCCAATTGGGGTGGGTAGCTGAGCGGAACAAGAACACAGATACGCAGTATTTT. This encodes CASSQLGWVAERNKNTDTQYF.